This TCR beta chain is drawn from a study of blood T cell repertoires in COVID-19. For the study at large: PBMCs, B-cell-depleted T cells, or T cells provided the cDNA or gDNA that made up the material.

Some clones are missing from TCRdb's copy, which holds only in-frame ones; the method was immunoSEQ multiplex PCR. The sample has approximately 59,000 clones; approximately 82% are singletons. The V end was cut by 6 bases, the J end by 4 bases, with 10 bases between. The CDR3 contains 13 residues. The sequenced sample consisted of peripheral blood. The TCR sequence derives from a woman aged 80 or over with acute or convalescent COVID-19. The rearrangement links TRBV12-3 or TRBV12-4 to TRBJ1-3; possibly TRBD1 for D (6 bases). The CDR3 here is CASRYRAGNTIYF. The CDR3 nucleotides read TGTGCCAGCAGGTACAGGGCAGGAAACACCATATATTTT.